This TCR beta chain was profiled in a study of CD8+ T cells in alopecia areata. Study-wide context: A 6-month off-drug phase came after tofacitinib, which had lasted 6 to 18 months. General study findings and limits: Clonality in lesional scalp, especially alopecia totalis/universalis, exceeded that of normal scalp.

This clone was seen more than once but under ten times. Its antigen is unidentified. As part of sample collection, lesional scalp punch biopsies and peripheral blood were taken from alopecia areata patients. Once RNA had been extracted, it was reverse transcribed into cDNA to act as the sequencing template. Assay: immunoSEQ multiplex PCR; the TCRdb copy retains only in-frame clones and omits some. Of about 150,000 clones in the sample, around half are singletons; the top ten hold less than 20%. Germline CDR1 reads SGHTA; CDR2 reads FQGNSA. V lost 1 base to trimming and J lost 3 bases, with 7 bases between them. CDR3 length equals 13 residues.

The source material was CD8+ T cells sorted from blood, sampled at week 0. The source of this sequence is a human donor with alopecia areata. The chain employs TRBV7-2 and TRBJ2-7; possibly TRBD2 for D (5 bases). This CDR3 is CASSLDGLYEQYF. CDR3 coding DNA: TGTGCCAGCAGCTTAGATGGACTCTACGAGCAGTACTTC.